This T cell receptor (beta chain) was identified during a study of T cell responses to AZD1222 COVID-19 vaccine. General study points: The donors showed a predominance of white British ancestry and of females, with possible underestimation of clonal diversity.

With respect to this clone: Its antigen is as yet unknown.

The CDR3 has 10 amino acids. V was cut by 3 bases and J by 5 bases, with 2 bases left in between. CDR1 is SQVTM, CDR2 ANQGSEA, per germline. This table comes from immunoSEQ multiplex PCR, and its TCRdb copy is limited to in-frame clones, with some not included. Of 120,000 or so clones listed, 81% are singletons. Sample: peripheral blood, taken on day 0 of AZD1222 vaccination. The rearrangement uses TRBV29-1 and TRBJ2-1; D remains unclear. This receptor was taken from an adult in good health. CDR3 nucleotide sequence: TGCAGCGTTGATCACAATGAGCAGTTCTTC. It specifies CSVDHNEQFF.